This T cell receptor beta chain was sequenced during a study of T cells in pancreatic ductal adenocarcinoma. Study-wide results and limits: Comparisons of tumor and blood clonality may show falsely lower tumor diversity. Mean clonality was about 0.11 in tumors and roughly 0.07 in blood, not significantly different. Results skew toward the minority of patients with early-stage disease. Tumor samples had fewer productive templates and approximately 8-fold fewer unique clonotypes than blood.

Germline V lookup: CDR1 KGHSH, CDR2 LQKENI. CDR3 length: 12 amino acids. V lost 5 bases to trimming and J lost 6 bases, with 11 bases between them. Sequenced by immunoSEQ multiplex PCR; TCRdb stores in-frame clones only, minus some. The repertoire holds over 85,000 clones, with about 95% as singletons. Notes on this clone: The antigen is undetermined.

Selected pancreatic ductal adenocarcinoma patients had undergone surgery without neoadjuvant therapy. The receptor's source is a human donor with pancreatic ductal adenocarcinoma. The rearrangement uses TRBV18 and TRBJ2-7, with a possible D match to TRBD2 (6 bases). Sequencing input: PBMCs. The CDR3 reads CASSGYGGEQYF. The DNA for the CDR3 is TGTGCCAGCTCAGGGTACGGGGGCGAGCAGTACTTC.